This note documents a single T cell receptor beta chain sequence. Its antigen is unidentified. The sample comes from a study of T cell responses to AZD1222 COVID-19 vaccine. Study observations and caveats: The sample set comprised mostly white British donors with more females, and clonal diversity was possibly underestimated. Researchers took repertoire samples only after the peak T cell response had come. The study found Spike-specific TCR breadth and depth rose after two AZD1222 doses.

The protocol was immunoSEQ multiplex PCR, while the TCRdb copy is restricted to in-frame clones and leaves out a portion. This sample has about 93,000 clones, with approximately 90% found just once. The junction had 9 bases not matched to a gene; V was cut back by 4 bases and J by 5 bases. Germline V gene data show CDR1 as LGHDT and CDR2 as YNNKEL (reference sequence). The CDR3 consists of 16 residues. The sequence was obtained from an adult who received the AZD1222 COVID-19 vaccine. Sequenced material: peripheral blood, taken 28 days after the second AZD1222 dose. The J gene is TRBJ1-1, the V gene TRBV3-1 (or the pseudogene TRBV3-2), with 11 bases identical to TRBD1. CDR3 region: CASSPGTGGWRTEAFF. The CDR3 DNA reads as TGTGCCAGCAGCCCAGGGACAGGGGGATGGAGGACTGAAGCTTTCTTT.